Listed here are 30 T cell receptor beta chains from one sample, sequenced in a study of response to subunit inactivated influenza vaccine. MiXCR was run by TCRdb on the RT-PCR reads, yielding one entry per CDR3 protein. This table has over 750,000 distinct CDR3 sequences, less than 25% appearing once. The sequencing used PBMCs from blood, collected 5 to 6 days after vaccination. These TCRs come from a man between 50 and 59 years old who received an inactivated influenza vaccine.

The rearrangement links TRBV4-3 to TRBJ2-1; D remains ambiguous. This CDR3 region has 13 residues. The ends were cut back, 4 bases at V and 6 bases at J, with 10 bases in the middle. Germline CDR1 reads LGHNA; CDR2 reads YSLEER. The CDR3 is CASSRFSPNEQFF. CDR3 DNA: TGCGCCAGCAGCCGTTTTTCGCCCAATGAGCAGTTCTTC.

In its sample, this clonotype was seen a few times. The rearrangement joins TRBV3-1 to TRBJ2-7; 10 nucleotides align to TRBD2. This CDR3 contains 17 residues. V shed 2 bases and J 2 bases; nucleotides not matched to a gene: 9. Germline CDR1 and CDR2: LGHDT and YNNKEL (reference sequence). CDR3 coding DNA: TGTGCCAGCAGCCAACGGTTTTGGACTAGCGGAACCTACGAGCAGTACTTC. This sequence encodes CASSQRFWTSGTYEQYF.

CDR3 in amino acids: CASSRGGTTNEKLFF. CDR3 sequence (DNA): TGTGCCAGCAGCCGCGGGGGGACAACTAATGAAAAACTGTTTTTT. This chain joins TRBV12-3 or TRBV12-4 and TRBJ1-4, with D maybe TRBD1 (5 bases). V was pared by 6 bases and J by 0 bases, with 11 bases between. CDR3 length: 15 amino acids.

The J gene is TRBJ2-1, the V gene TRBV5-1; D assignment may be TRBD1 or TRBD2 (5 bases each). Germline CDR1 is SGHRS and CDR2 is YFSETQ. V dropped 5 bases and J dropped 9 bases, with 15 bases sitting between them. CDR3 length equals 13 residues. CDR3 amino acids: CASRGDGNFEQFF. The CDR3 coding sequence is TGCGCCAGCAGGGGGGACGGGAATTTTGAGCAGTTCTTC.

This clonotype has a count of ten or more. The CDR3: CASCPTPLVEAFF. CDR3 DNA: TGTGCCAGCTGCCCAACACCCCTGGTTGAAGCTTTCTTT. This chain uses TRBV12-3 or TRBV12-4 with TRBJ1-1, with D unresolved. V lost 8 bases to trimming and J lost 7 bases, with 17 bases between them. CDR3 length equals 13 residues.

The chain joins TRBV5-1 to TRBJ1-4; 7 nucleotides line up with TRBD1. The CDR3 spans 15 residues. Looked up from germline, CDR1 is SGHRS and CDR2 is YFSETQ. J lost 3 bases, V lost 4 bases, and 6 bases had no gene match. In nucleotides, the CDR3 is TGCGCCAGCAGCGAAGGGGACAGCTCTAATGAAAAACTGTTTTTT. It codes for CASSEGDSSNEKLFF.

The V and J genes are TRBV20-1 and TRBJ2-7; D is undetermined. Germline CDR1 and CDR2: DFQATT and SNEGSKA (reference sequence). CDR3 length: 14 amino acids. Trimming took off 3 bases at V and 2 bases at J, with 14 bases between the two ends. CDR3 nucleotide sequence: TGCAGTGCTAGTTCCCCTACAGCCGCCTACGAGCAGTACTTC. It is translated as CSASSPTAAYEQYF.

The rearrangement joins TRBV10-3 to TRBJ2-2, with TRBD2 matching over 10 bases. This CDR3 has 17 amino acids. V lost 11 bases, J lost 5 bases, and 17 bases stayed unmatched. Germline V lookup: CDR1 ENHRY, CDR2 SYGVKD. The DNA of the CDR3 is TGTGCCTCCCATCATTGGTCTAGCGGGAGTCGTACCGGGGAGCTGTTTTTT. Protein: CASHHWSSGSRTGELFF.

This clonotype was seen more than once but under ten times. This chain connects TRBV18 to TRBJ2-7; 7 bases are shared with TRBD1. CDR3 length: 12 residues. The germline V gene has CDR1 KGHSH and CDR2 LQKENI. The V and J ends lost 5 bases and 5 bases, in that order; junction bases with no gene match: 3. As DNA, the CDR3 is TGTGCCAGCTCAGCCACAGGGGACGAGCAGTACTTC. Encoded protein: CASSATGDEQYF.

This clonotype was recorded a few times. V usage is TRBV12-3 or TRBV12-4 and J usage is TRBJ1-5, with D possibly matching TRBD1 (6 bases). CDR3 size: 14 residues. Trimming took off 2 bases at V and 6 bases at J, with 11 bases between the two ends. DNA for the CDR3: TGTGCCAGCAGTTTATTACAGGGCGGTCAGCCCCAGCATTTT. The encoded protein is CASSLLQGGQPQHF.

This clonotype was seen at least ten times. V usage is TRBV20-1 and J usage is TRBJ2-2; a possible D gene is TRBD2 (6 bases). The CDR3 spans 12 residues. Trimming removed 3 bases from V and 6 bases from J, with 8 bases in between. CDR1 is DFQATT and CDR2 is SNEGSKA in the germline V gene (reference sequence). The CDR3 is CSARGGAGELFF. Here the CDR3 DNA reads TGCAGTGCTAGGGGGGGAGCCGGGGAGCTGTTTTTT.

The chain is built from TRBV20-1 and TRBJ2-7, with 7 bases fitting TRBD1. This CDR3 spans 15 amino acids. V was clipped by 6 bases and J by 0 bases; unmatched bases: 11. Germline V lookup: CDR1 DFQATT, CDR2 SNEGSKA (reference sequence). The CDR3 bases are TGCAGTGCACCGCACCCCAGGGGGAGCTCCTACGAGCAGTACTTC. It specifies CSAPHPRGSSYEQYF.

The chain combines TRBV12-3 or TRBV12-4 with TRBJ2-5; 7 nucleotides align to TRBD1. Trimming removed 5 bases from V and 2 bases from J; junction bases left unmatched: 8. The CDR3 is 15 residues long. The CDR3 spells CASSPNRGRQETQYF. The DNA for the CDR3 is TGTGCCAGCAGTCCAAACAGGGGCCGACAAGAGACCCAGTACTTC.

This clonotype was seen repeatedly, ten times or more. V is TRBV20-1 and J is TRBJ2-5; 10 nucleotides line up with TRBD2. Germline-derived CDR1 and CDR2 are DFQATT and SNEGSKA (reference sequence). The CDR3 is made up of 15 amino acids. V was clipped by 4 bases and J by 4 bases; unmatched bases: 9. CDR3 in DNA: TGCAGTGCTAAGGGTGGTAGCGGGAGGTTAGAGACCCAGTACTTC. It codes for CSAKGGSGRLETQYF.

This clonotype was observed a handful of times. The chain recombines TRBV7-9 with TRBJ2-5; tentatively, D is TRBD2 (5 bases). Trimming shortened V by 5 bases and J by 2 bases, and 21 bases separated the two germline ends. CDR1 SEHNR and CDR2 FQNEAQ come from the germline V gene (reference sequence). The CDR3 consists of 17 residues. The CDR3 DNA sequence: TGTGCCAGCAGCCTTAAGGAGGTTCTAGCACGGCAAGAGACCCAGTACTTC. Translated: CASSLKEVLARQETQYF.

The sample holds a few counts of this clonotype. The V gene is TRBV7-9, the J gene TRBJ1-4, with 8 bases matching TRBD1. The ends lost 4 bases at V and 1 base at J; junction bases unmatched: 5. Germline loops: CDR1 SEHNR, CDR2 FQNEAQ (reference sequence). This CDR3 region has 16 residues. The CDR3 nucleotides read TGTGCCAGCAGCTCAGACGACAGGGGAACTAATGAAAAACTGTTTTTT. As protein: CASSSDDRGTNEKLFF.

The chain is built from TRBV4-3 and TRBJ1-1; the D gene is possibly TRBD1 (6 bases). Germline V gene lookup returns CDR1 LGHNA and CDR2 YSLEER. The CDR3 contains 15 residues. V lost 3 bases, J lost 6 bases, and 17 bases lay in between. The CDR3 loop is CASSHDRPFLAEAFF. The CDR3 DNA sequence: TGCGCCAGCAGCCATGACAGGCCCTTTCTGGCTGAAGCTTTCTTT.

This clonotype occurred a few times. The J gene is TRBJ2-7, the V gene TRBV7-2, with a possible D match to TRBD2 (6 bases). Germline CDR1 reads SGHTA; CDR2 reads FQGNSA. The CDR3 loop spans 13 amino acids. Trimming pared 7 bases from V and 2 bases from J, leaving 12 bases between. In DNA form, the CDR3 reads TGTGCCAGCACCGTCGCGGGGCCCTACGAGCAGTACTTC. Protein sequence: CASTVAGPYEQYF.

V gene TRBV5-1 combines with J gene TRBJ2-1; TRBD2 might be the D (6 bases). The CDR3 covers 16 residues. Germline-derived CDR1 and CDR2 are SGHRS and YFSETQ. V was cut by 3 bases and J by 4 bases, with 17 bases left in between. CDR3 nucleotides: TGCGCCAGCAGCTCCTCCCACGCGGGACCTTACAATGAGCAGTTCTTC. Amino acids: CASSSSHAGPYNEQFF.

This clonotype was detected a few times. This chain connects TRBV7-6 to TRBJ2-3; 8 bases fit TRBD1. The CDR3 has 16 amino acids. The germline CDR1 and CDR2 sequences are SGHVS and FNYEAQ. V was pared by 4 bases and J by 2 bases, with 8 bases of the junction left unmatched. The CDR3 DNA reads TGTGCCAGCAGCTCGGGACAGGTCCTAATCACAGATACGCAGTATTTT. This encodes CASSSGQVLITDTQYF. The full variable domain, with the rest looked up from reference TRBV7-6 and TRBJ2-3, is GAGVSQSPRYKVTKRGQDVALRCDPISGHVSLYWYRQALGQGPEFLTYFNYEAQQDKSGLPNDRFSAERPEGSISTLTIQRTEQRDSAMYRCASSSGQVLITDTQYFGPGTRLTVL.

The genes are TRBV12-3 or TRBV12-4 and TRBJ1-1, with no clear D. This CDR3 has 14 residues. V lost 7 bases, J lost 4 bases, and 16 bases lay in between. CDR3 protein: CASTDLRKGTEAFF. CDR3 sequence (DNA): TGTGCCAGCACCGACCTCAGGAAAGGCACTGAAGCTTTCTTT.

This clonotype was detected a few times. The chain employs TRBV24-1 and TRBJ2-1; 9 nucleotides agree with TRBD2. Germline CDR1 KGHDR, CDR2 SFDVKD. The length of the CDR3 is 16 residues. The ends lost 4 bases at V and 0 bases at J; junction bases unmatched: 3. CDR3: CATSDNSGSSYNEQFF. CDR3 in DNA: TGTGCCACCAGTGACAATAGCGGGAGCTCCTACAATGAGCAGTTCTTC.

This clonotype was seen only a few times. The chain combines TRBV7-2 with TRBJ1-2; no clear D gene. Germline CDR1 is SGHTA and CDR2 is FQGNSA. The CDR3 length is 14 residues. The ends were cut back, 5 bases at V and 4 bases at J, with 14 bases in the middle. CDR3 amino acids: CASSPRGRTYGYTF. CDR3 bases: TGTGCCAGCAGCCCCCGCGGAAGGACCTATGGCTACACCTTC.

This clonotype appeared a few times. V gene TRBV7-2 combines with J gene TRBJ2-5; no reliable D call. The CDR3 runs 15 residues. Per germline, CDR1 SGHTA and CDR2 FQGNSA. Trimming removed 5 bases from V and 1 base from J, with 14 bases in between. This CDR3 reads CASSPKVRLQETQYF. CDR3 bases: TGTGCCAGCAGCCCAAAGGTCAGGCTCCAAGAGACCCAGTACTTC.

This clonotype turned up a few times. The chain carries TRBV18 and TRBJ2-4, with a weak D call TRBD2 (5 bases). Germline assignment: CDR1 KGHSH and CDR2 LQKENI. Between the trimmed V and J ends, which lost 3 bases and 4 bases, there was a span of 10 bases. This CDR3 is built from 14 residues. The CDR3 protein is CASSPRSGKNIQYF. Here the CDR3 DNA reads TGTGCCAGCTCACCCCGATCGGGAAAAAACATTCAGTACTTC.

This chain joins TRBV20-1 and TRBJ1-5; 7 bases map to TRBD1. Trimming removed 3 bases from V and 2 bases from J; junction bases left unmatched: 1. CDR3 size: 13 residues. Looked up from germline, CDR1 is DFQATT and CDR2 is SNEGSKA (reference sequence). DNA of the CDR3: TGCAGTGCTAGTCAGGGGGGCAATCAGCCCCAGCATTTT. Translation gives CSASQGGNQPQHF.

The chain uses TRBV12-3 or TRBV12-4 and TRBJ2-2; 7 nucleotides align to TRBD1. CDR3 length: 15 residues. V lost 6 bases, J lost 5 bases, and 9 bases stayed unmatched. CDR3 sequence: CASRSPLTGTGELFF. CDR3 DNA sequence: TGTGCCAGCAGATCCCCTCTGACAGGGACCGGGGAGCTGTTTTTT.

This clonotype was observed a few times. The chain recombines TRBV20-1 with TRBJ2-1, with 10 bases lining up with TRBD2. Germline V gives CDR1 DFQATT, CDR2 SNEGSKA (reference sequence). This CDR3 spans 14 amino acids. V shed 3 bases, J shed 5 bases, and the junction held 4 bases outside the gene matches. The CDR3 spells CSARSGRGDNEQFF. DNA for the CDR3: TGCAGTGCTAGGAGCGGGAGGGGCGACAATGAGCAGTTCTTC.

The chain employs TRBV6-1 and TRBJ2-3, with 7 bases that match TRBD2. Germline CDR1 reads MNHNS; CDR2 reads SASEGT. V lost 7 bases and J lost 0; bases outside the gene matches: 7. There are 15 residues in the CDR3. The CDR3 reads CASTLGGLSTDTQYF. For the CDR3, the DNA is TGTGCCAGCACCCTCGGGGGACTAAGCACAGATACGCAGTATTTT.

The CDR3 DNA sequence: TGTGCCAGCAGCCAAGGGGTAGGGGCCTACAATGAGCAGTTCTTC. Protein: CASSQGVGAYNEQFF. The chain couples TRBV4-2 to TRBJ2-1, with D maybe TRBD1 (5 bases). This CDR3 spans 15 amino acids. V was shortened by 1 base and J by 2 bases, with 9 bases between the two germline ends. Germline CDR1 reads LGHNA; CDR2 reads YNFKEQ.